Below, 3 T cell receptor beta chains from the same sample are listed, as sequenced in a study of T cell responses to AZD1222 COVID-19 vaccine. Only in-frame clones appear in the TCRdb table, and some are missing; sequencing was by immunoSEQ multiplex PCR. Of roughly 120,000 clones listed, 80% to 90% are singletons. The source material was peripheral blood, sampled on day 0 of AZD1222 vaccination. These receptors were taken from an adult in good health.

This chain links TRBV6-5 with TRBJ1-1, with D hard to call. V was trimmed by 8 bases and J by 0 bases, leaving 10 bases between them. CDR1 and CDR2 (germline): MNHEY, SVGAGI. The CDR3 covers 13 residues. CDR3 region: CASRRLVNTEAFF. The CDR3, as DNA: TGTGCCAGCCGCCGCTTGGTGAACACTGAAGCTTTCTTT.

CDR3 region: CASSLTFAGARQETQYF. In DNA form, the CDR3 reads TGTGCCAGCAGCTTAACGTTCGCGGGAGCTCGGCAAGAGACCCAGTACTTC. The genes are TRBV7-3 and TRBJ2-5, with 7 nucleotides matching TRBD2. Trimming removed 0 bases from V and 2 bases from J; junction bases left unmatched: 9. This CDR3 is 17 amino acids long. CDR1 is SGHTA, CDR2 FQGTGA, per germline.

The chain combines TRBV5-1 with TRBJ1-2; TRBD1 might be the D (5 bases). V lost 0 bases, J lost 6 bases, and 9 bases lay in between. The CDR3 runs to 13 residues. Germline values: CDR1 SGHRS, CDR2 YFSETQ. CDR3 in DNA: TGCGCCAGCAGCTTGGGCCGGGGGGATGGCTACACCTTC. Translation gives CASSLGRGDGYTF. The full variable domain, rest sourced from reference TRBV5-1 and TRBJ1-2, is KAGVTQTPRYLIKTRGQQVTLSCSPISGHRSVSWYQQTPGQGLQFLFEYFSETQRNKGNFPGRFSGRQFSNSRSEMNVSTLELGDSALYLCASSLGRGDGYTFGSGTRLTVV.